This T cell receptor (beta chain) was recorded in a study of OX40 agonist ivuxolimab in advanced cancers. For the study at large: Patients received the agonistic anti-OX40 (CD134) antibody ivuxolimab. Administration of intravenous ivuxolimab to patients occurred every 2 weeks at 0.01 to 10 mg/kg.

Excluded were patients having autoimmune disease history or systemic immunosuppression. Blood got drawn at baseline, again on cycle 4 day 1, and then on cycle 7 day 1. Assay: immunoSEQ multiplex PCR; the TCRdb copy retains only in-frame clones and omits some. Of around 38,000 clones listed, about 92% are singletons. This receptor was identified in an adult with an advanced solid tumor such as melanoma, head and neck, liver or kidney cancer. This specimen consisted of CD4+ or CD8+ T cells sorted from blood, obtained in a trial of the OX40 agonist ivuxolimab.

The CDR3 reads CASSVGTGGLGGYTF. The DNA for the CDR3 is TGTGCCAGCAGCGTGGGGACAGGGGGTTTGGGAGGCTACACCTTC. The genes are TRBV9 and TRBJ1-2; 11 positions agree with TRBD1. This CDR3 region has 15 residues. The junction had 8 bases not matched to a gene; V was cut back by 2 bases and J by 8 bases. Germline V gene data show CDR1 as SGDLS and CDR2 as YYNGEE.